The rows below give T cell receptor beta chains drawn from one sample of a study of T cell repertoires and HLA-DP antigens. The data were produced by immunoSEQ multiplex PCR, yet TCRdb's version contains in-frame clones alone and is incomplete. The data show some 120,000 clones, 92% seen once. These receptors have no identified antigens. The sample comprised CD4+ T cells from PBMCs. These receptors were taken from a woman aged 18-35 years in good health and CMV-seronegative. Each CDR3 is given with its conserved first and last residue. Fields, in order: CDR3 DNA, CDR3 protein, J gene, D gene, clone size, V gene. The D gene is left open where the match is weak. The size entry is marked missing in some rows and otherwise reads once, few, many or a size class.

cdr3_nt: TGTGCCAGCAGTTTAGGGGTTATGGGGGCGATCACTGAAGCTTTCTTT
cdr3_aa: CASSLGVMGAITEAFF
j_call: TRBJ1-1
d_call: -
clone_size: once
v_call: TRBV28

cdr3_nt: TGTGCCAGCAGCTCCTACAGGGGGCCTGGAAACACCATATATTTT
cdr3_aa: CASSSYRGPGNTIYF
j_call: TRBJ1-3
d_call: TRBD1
clone_size: -
v_call: TRBV7-2

cdr3_nt: TGTGCCAGCAGTGAATTTGCGGGAGGAGAAGGGGAGCAGTTCTTC
cdr3_aa: CASSEFAGGEGEQFF
j_call: TRBJ2-1
d_call: TRBD2
clone_size: -
v_call: TRBV2

cdr3_nt: TGTGCCACCAGCAGGGGACAGGGATACAACTATGGCTACACCTTC
cdr3_aa: CATSRGQGYNYGYTF
j_call: TRBJ1-2
d_call: TRBD1
clone_size: -
v_call: TRBV15

cdr3_nt: TGTGCCAGCAGCTCGGGTGGGACAGGGTCCACCGGGGAGCTGTTTTTT
cdr3_aa: CASSSGGTGSTGELFF
j_call: TRBJ2-2
d_call: TRBD1
clone_size: -
v_call: TRBV5-8

cdr3_nt: TGTGCCAGCACTTCGGGGGGACAGTACAATGAGCAGTTCTTC
cdr3_aa: CASTSGGQYNEQFF
j_call: TRBJ2-1
d_call: -
clone_size: -
v_call: TRBV6-1

cdr3_nt: TGTGCCAGCAGCCAAGAAGGCTCTGGGGCCAACGTCCTGACTTTC
cdr3_aa: CASSQEGSGANVLTF
j_call: TRBJ2-6
d_call: -
clone_size: -
v_call: TRBV4-2

cdr3_nt: TGTGCCAGCAGCTTGGCTTCTTCGGGACTAGCGGGAGGAAACAATGAGCAGTTCTTC
cdr3_aa: CASSLASSGLAGGNNEQFF
j_call: TRBJ2-1
d_call: TRBD2
clone_size: -
v_call: TRBV5-4

cdr3_nt: TGTGCCAGTAGCGGGGTCCAAGAGACCCAGTACTTC
cdr3_aa: CASSGVQETQYF
j_call: TRBJ2-5
d_call: TRBD2
clone_size: -
v_call: TRBV6-5

cdr3_nt: TGTGCCAGCAGTTTACCCCCAGATACGCAGTATTTT
cdr3_aa: CASSLPPDTQYF
j_call: TRBJ2-3
d_call: -
clone_size: once
v_call: TRBV28

cdr3_nt: TGTGCCAGCAGTTTCATAAGCGGGGGGCAAGAGACCCAGTACTTC
cdr3_aa: CASSFISGGQETQYF
j_call: TRBJ2-5
d_call: TRBD2
clone_size: -
v_call: TRBV27

cdr3_nt: TGCGCCAGCGCGGGACTGGAGGTCGTCACCGGGGAGCTGTTTTTT
cdr3_aa: CASAGLEVVTGELFF
j_call: TRBJ2-2
d_call: -
clone_size: -
v_call: TRBV10-2

cdr3_nt: TGTGCCAGCAGCTTAGCATGGATCCAAGAGACCCAGTACTTC
cdr3_aa: CASSLAWIQETQYF
j_call: TRBJ2-5
d_call: -
clone_size: -
v_call: TRBV11-2

cdr3_nt: TGTGCCAGCAGCTTAGCGCGGACAGGGGGAACCTATGGCTACACCTTC
cdr3_aa: CASSLARTGGTYGYTF
j_call: TRBJ1-2
d_call: TRBD1
clone_size: -
v_call: TRBV7-9

cdr3_nt: TGTGCCAGCAGCGCCCAACCGGGTTTAGCCTATAATTCACCCCTCCACTTT
cdr3_aa: CASSAQPGLAYNSPLHF
j_call: TRBJ1-6
d_call: -
clone_size: once
v_call: TRBV9

cdr3_nt: TGTGCCAGCAGCCCAAGGGGGACAGGGGGTACTGAAGCTTTCTTT
cdr3_aa: CASSPRGTGGTEAFF
j_call: TRBJ1-1
d_call: TRBD1
clone_size: -
v_call: TRBV9

cdr3_nt: TGTGCCAGCAGCTTTAGGGGGGCAGTATCTGGAAACACCATATATTTT
cdr3_aa: CASSFRGAVSGNTIYF
j_call: TRBJ1-3
d_call: -
clone_size: -
v_call: TRBV5-4

cdr3_nt: TGTGCCATCAGTCGACAGGGAGGTGAAGAGACCCAGTACTTC
cdr3_aa: CAISRQGGEETQYF
j_call: TRBJ2-5
d_call: -
clone_size: -
v_call: TRBV10-3

cdr3_nt: TGTGCCAGCTCTGGGATGGGGAACACCGGGGAGCTGTTTTTT
cdr3_aa: CASSGMGNTGELFF
j_call: TRBJ2-2
d_call: -
clone_size: -
v_call: TRBV7-3

cdr3_nt: TGCGCCAGCAGCCAAAGACACCCATTCTCTGGAAACACCATATATTTT
cdr3_aa: CASSQRHPFSGNTIYF
j_call: TRBJ1-3
d_call: -
clone_size: -
v_call: TRBV4-1

cdr3_nt: TGTGCCAGCTCAGCTACGCTAGCGGGAGGGCCCAATGAGCAGTTCTTC
cdr3_aa: CASSATLAGGPNEQFF
j_call: TRBJ2-1
d_call: TRBD2
clone_size: -
v_call: TRBV18

cdr3_nt: TGTGCCAGCAGCTCAACCCGAAATCGGGAGCTTAGCAATGAGCAGTTCTTC
cdr3_aa: CASSSTRNRELSNEQFF
j_call: TRBJ2-1
d_call: -
clone_size: -
v_call: TRBV27

cdr3_nt: TGTGCCAGCTCTACAAAACAGGGAGTTCCAACAGATACGCAGTATTTT
cdr3_aa: CASSTKQGVPTDTQYF
j_call: TRBJ2-3
d_call: -
clone_size: -
v_call: TRBV18

cdr3_nt: TGTGCCAGCAGCCGCACAGGGGCGGGTGAAAAACTGTTTTTT
cdr3_aa: CASSRTGAGEKLFF
j_call: TRBJ1-4
d_call: TRBD1
clone_size: -
v_call: TRBV5-6

cdr3_nt: TGTGCCAGCTCACCACCGGGTTCGGCAGTACGTCCCACAGATACGCAGTATTTT
cdr3_aa: CASSPPGSAVRPTDTQYF
j_call: TRBJ2-3
d_call: -
clone_size: -
v_call: TRBV18

cdr3_nt: TGTGCCAGTAGTATAAGGAGGGGACAGGGCGACACCGGGGAGCTGTTTTTT
cdr3_aa: CASSIRRGQGDTGELFF
j_call: TRBJ2-2
d_call: TRBD1
clone_size: -
v_call: TRBV19

cdr3_nt: TGCGCCAGCAGCCAAGAGGGACAGGGTAATGAAAAACTGTTTTTT
cdr3_aa: CASSQEGQGNEKLFF
j_call: TRBJ1-4
d_call: TRBD1
clone_size: few
v_call: TRBV4-3

cdr3_nt: TGTGCCAGCAGCGCCGCCGAGGCAGGGAAGGAAAAACTGTTTTTT
cdr3_aa: CASSAAEAGKEKLFF
j_call: TRBJ1-4
d_call: -
clone_size: -
v_call: TRBV9

cdr3_nt: TGTGCCAGCAGCTTAGGGGGACCCCTCACAGATACGCAGTATTTT
cdr3_aa: CASSLGGPLTDTQYF
j_call: TRBJ2-3
d_call: -
clone_size: -
v_call: TRBV7-2

cdr3_nt: TGTGCCAGCAGTGAACCGGGGGCTGGAAACACCATATATTTT
cdr3_aa: CASSEPGAGNTIYF
j_call: TRBJ1-3
d_call: -
clone_size: -
v_call: TRBV25-1

cdr3_nt: TGCGCCAGCAGCTTGACAGGGGGAAATCAGCCCCAGCATTTT
cdr3_aa: CASSLTGGNQPQHF
j_call: TRBJ1-5
d_call: TRBD1
clone_size: -
v_call: TRBV5-1

cdr3_nt: TGTGCCAGCAGCGTAGGGCAGCGGGGCTTACCCCTCGGAGAGACCCAGTACTTC
cdr3_aa: CASSVGQRGLPLGETQYF
j_call: TRBJ2-5
d_call: TRBD2
clone_size: -
v_call: TRBV9

cdr3_nt: TGTGCCAGCAGTGGGAGGGTAGGGGCGCGGAGCACTGAAGCTTTCTTT
cdr3_aa: CASSGRVGARSTEAFF
j_call: TRBJ1-1
d_call: -
clone_size: -
v_call: TRBV2

cdr3_nt: TGTGCCAGCAGCTTGGGAGGGGGCCGCGGAAACTATGGCTACACCTTC
cdr3_aa: CASSLGGGRGNYGYTF
j_call: TRBJ1-2
d_call: TRBD1
clone_size: -
v_call: TRBV5-4

cdr3_nt: TGTGCCAGCAGCCGCGGCGTTAGCGGGAGGGTCGCTACGAGCTACGAGCAGTACTTC
cdr3_aa: CASSRGVSGRVATSYEQYF
j_call: TRBJ2-7
d_call: TRBD2
clone_size: -
v_call: TRBV7-9

cdr3_nt: TGTGCCAGCAGTACGGGGAGGATTTACACCGGGGAGCTGTTTTTT
cdr3_aa: CASSTGRIYTGELFF
j_call: TRBJ2-2
d_call: -
clone_size: -
v_call: TRBV27

cdr3_nt: TGTGCCAGCAGTCCCGGGTCAGGGGGCTACGAGCAGTACTTC
cdr3_aa: CASSPGSGGYEQYF
j_call: TRBJ2-7
d_call: TRBD1
clone_size: -
v_call: TRBV6-1

cdr3_nt: TGTGCCAGCAGCCCCCGAGGGACAGCGAACACCGGGGAGCTGTTTTTT
cdr3_aa: CASSPRGTANTGELFF
j_call: TRBJ2-2
d_call: TRBD1
clone_size: -
v_call: TRBV11-2

cdr3_nt: TGTGCCAGCTCGCAGCAGGGGGCTGATAATTCACCCCTCCACTTT
cdr3_aa: CASSQQGADNSPLHF
j_call: TRBJ1-6
d_call: TRBD1
clone_size: -
v_call: TRBV18

cdr3_nt: TGTGCCAGCAGTTTATTTACAGGGGCGGAGACCCAGTACTTC
cdr3_aa: CASSLFTGAETQYF
j_call: TRBJ2-5
d_call: TRBD1
clone_size: -
v_call: TRBV27

cdr3_nt: TGTGCCAGCAGTTACTCTTGGGTTCTGAACACTGAAGCTTTCTTT
cdr3_aa: CASSYSWVLNTEAFF
j_call: TRBJ1-1
d_call: -
clone_size: once
v_call: TRBV6-5

cdr3_nt: TGCGCCAGCAGCCAAGCAGTGAGCCAAGAGACCCAGTACTTC
cdr3_aa: CASSQAVSQETQYF
j_call: TRBJ2-5
d_call: -
clone_size: -
v_call: TRBV4-1

cdr3_nt: TGCGCCAGCAGCTTAGGGACAGGGGAAGGCTATGGCTACACCTTC
cdr3_aa: CASSLGTGEGYGYTF
j_call: TRBJ1-2
d_call: TRBD1
clone_size: -
v_call: TRBV5-1

cdr3_nt: TGTGCCAGCAGCCAAGTCAGAGACACTGAAGCTTTCTTT
cdr3_aa: CASSQVRDTEAFF
j_call: TRBJ1-1
d_call: -
clone_size: -
v_call: TRBV4-2

cdr3_nt: TGTGCCAGCTCACTTTATCAGGGGGGACTAGCGGGAGGATCCCCCTACGAGCAGTACTTC
cdr3_aa: CASSLYQGGLAGGSPYEQYF
j_call: TRBJ2-7
d_call: TRBD2
clone_size: -
v_call: TRBV18

cdr3_nt: TGCGCCAGCAGCTTGAATCATTACGAGCAGTACTTC
cdr3_aa: CASSLNHYEQYF
j_call: TRBJ2-7
d_call: -
clone_size: -
v_call: TRBV5-1

cdr3_nt: TGTGCCAGCAGCGCACGGGTACAGGGGACCGGGGAGCTGTTTTTT
cdr3_aa: CASSARVQGTGELFF
j_call: TRBJ2-2
d_call: TRBD1
clone_size: -
v_call: TRBV7-3